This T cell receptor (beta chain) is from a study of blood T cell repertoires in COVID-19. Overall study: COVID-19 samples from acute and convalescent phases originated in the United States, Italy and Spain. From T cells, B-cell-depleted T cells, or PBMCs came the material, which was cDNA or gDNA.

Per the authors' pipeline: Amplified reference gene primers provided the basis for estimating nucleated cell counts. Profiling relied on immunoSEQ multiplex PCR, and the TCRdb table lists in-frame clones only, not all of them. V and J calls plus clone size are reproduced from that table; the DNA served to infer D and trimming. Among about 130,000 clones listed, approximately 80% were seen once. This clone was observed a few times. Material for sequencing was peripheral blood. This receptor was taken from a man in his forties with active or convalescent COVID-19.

The CDR3 reads CAWTPGTGELFF. CDR3 sequence (DNA): TGTGCCTGGACCCCAGGCACCGGGGAGCTGTTTTTT. The V and J genes are TRBV30 and TRBJ2-2, with D unclear. V was clipped by 4 bases and J by 4 bases, with 7 bases between them. CDR3 length: 12 amino acids. The germline CDR1 and CDR2 sequences are GTSNPN and SVGIG (reference sequence).